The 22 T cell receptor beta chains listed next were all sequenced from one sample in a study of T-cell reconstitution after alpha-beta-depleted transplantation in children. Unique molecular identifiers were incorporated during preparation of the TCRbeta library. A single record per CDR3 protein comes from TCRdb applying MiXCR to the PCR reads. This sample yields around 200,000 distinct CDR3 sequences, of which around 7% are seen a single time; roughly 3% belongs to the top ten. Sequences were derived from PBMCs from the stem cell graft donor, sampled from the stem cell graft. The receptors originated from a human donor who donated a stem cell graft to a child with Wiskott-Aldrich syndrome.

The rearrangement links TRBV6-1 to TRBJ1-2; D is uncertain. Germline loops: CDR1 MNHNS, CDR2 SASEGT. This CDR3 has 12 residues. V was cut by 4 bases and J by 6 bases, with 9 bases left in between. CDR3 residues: CASSVGGNGYTF. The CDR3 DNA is TGTGCCAGCAGTGTAGGAGGGAATGGCTACACCTTC.

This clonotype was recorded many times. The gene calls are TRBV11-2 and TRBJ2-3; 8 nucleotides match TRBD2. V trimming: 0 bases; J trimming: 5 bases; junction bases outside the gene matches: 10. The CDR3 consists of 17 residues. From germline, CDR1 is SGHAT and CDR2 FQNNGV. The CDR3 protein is CASSLDSSGGLLDTQYF. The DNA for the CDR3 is TGTGCCAGCAGCTTAGATTCGAGCGGGGGCCTCCTAGATACGCAGTATTTT. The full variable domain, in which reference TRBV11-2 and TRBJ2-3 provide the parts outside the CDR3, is EAGVAQSPRYKIIEKRQSVAFWCNPISGHATLYWYQQILGQGPKLLIQFQNNGVVDDSQLPKDRFSAERLKGVDSTLKIQPAKLEDSAVYLCASSLDSSGGLLDTQYFGPGTRLTVL.

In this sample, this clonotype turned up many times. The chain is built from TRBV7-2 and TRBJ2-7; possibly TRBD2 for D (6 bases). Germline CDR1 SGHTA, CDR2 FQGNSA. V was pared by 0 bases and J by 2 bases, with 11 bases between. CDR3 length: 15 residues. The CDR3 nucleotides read TGTGCCAGCAGCTTAGCGGGACTTATTGCCTACGAGCAGTACTTC. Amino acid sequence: CASSLAGLIAYEQYF.

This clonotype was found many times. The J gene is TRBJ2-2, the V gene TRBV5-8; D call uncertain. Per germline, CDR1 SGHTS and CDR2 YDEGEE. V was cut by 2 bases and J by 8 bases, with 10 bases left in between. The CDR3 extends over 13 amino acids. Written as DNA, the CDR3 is TGTGCCAGCAGCTTCGGACGCTCGGGGGAGCTGTTTTTT. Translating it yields CASSFGRSGELFF.

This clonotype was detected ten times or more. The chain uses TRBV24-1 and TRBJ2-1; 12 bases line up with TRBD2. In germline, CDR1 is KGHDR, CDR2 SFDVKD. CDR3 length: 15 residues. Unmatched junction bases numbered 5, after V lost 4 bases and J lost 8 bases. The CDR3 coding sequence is TGTGCCACCAGTGACCCCGGGACTAGCGGGCATGAGCAGTTCTTC. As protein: CATSDPGTSGHEQFF.

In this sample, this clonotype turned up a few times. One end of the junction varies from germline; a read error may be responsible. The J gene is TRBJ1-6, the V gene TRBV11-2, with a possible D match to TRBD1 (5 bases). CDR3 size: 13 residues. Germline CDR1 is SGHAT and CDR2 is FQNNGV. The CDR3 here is CASSIEGHSPLHF. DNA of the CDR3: TGTGCCAGCAGCATAGAGGGACATTCACCCCTCCACTTT.

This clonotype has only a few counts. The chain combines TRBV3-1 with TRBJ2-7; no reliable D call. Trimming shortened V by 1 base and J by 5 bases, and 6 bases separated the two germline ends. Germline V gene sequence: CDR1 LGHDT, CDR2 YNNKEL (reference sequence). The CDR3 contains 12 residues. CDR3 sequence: CASSQAEHEQYF. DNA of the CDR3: TGTGCCAGCAGCCAAGCTGAGCACGAGCAGTACTTC.

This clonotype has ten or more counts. CDR3 coding DNA: TGTGCCAGCAGTTTCGAAGGAGGCCCAAGGGAAGCTTTCTTT. It specifies CASSFEGGPREAFF. V usage is TRBV28 and J usage is TRBJ1-1, with D unclear. CDR3 length: 14 amino acids. V was cut by 3 bases and J by 8 bases, with 16 bases left in between. CDR1 is MDHEN, CDR2 SYDVKM, per germline.

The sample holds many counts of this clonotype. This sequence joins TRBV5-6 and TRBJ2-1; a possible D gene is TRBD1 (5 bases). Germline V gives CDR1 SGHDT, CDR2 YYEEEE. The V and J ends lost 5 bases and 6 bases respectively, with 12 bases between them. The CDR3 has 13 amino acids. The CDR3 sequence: CASSIGHGNEQFF. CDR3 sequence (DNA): TGTGCCAGCAGTATCGGACATGGCAATGAGCAGTTCTTC.

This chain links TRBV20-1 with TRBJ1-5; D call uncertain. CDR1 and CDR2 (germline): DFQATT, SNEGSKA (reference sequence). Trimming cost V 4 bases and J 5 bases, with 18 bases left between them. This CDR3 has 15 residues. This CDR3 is CSATRREGHDQPQHF. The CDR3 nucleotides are TGCAGTGCTACCCGTCGAGAGGGCCACGATCAGCCCCAGCATTTT.

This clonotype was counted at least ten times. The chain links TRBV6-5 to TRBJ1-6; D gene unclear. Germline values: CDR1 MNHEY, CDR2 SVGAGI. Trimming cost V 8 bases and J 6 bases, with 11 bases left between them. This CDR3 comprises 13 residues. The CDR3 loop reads CASETTINSPLHF. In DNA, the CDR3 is TGTGCCAGCGAAACCACCATTAATTCACCCCTCCACTTT.

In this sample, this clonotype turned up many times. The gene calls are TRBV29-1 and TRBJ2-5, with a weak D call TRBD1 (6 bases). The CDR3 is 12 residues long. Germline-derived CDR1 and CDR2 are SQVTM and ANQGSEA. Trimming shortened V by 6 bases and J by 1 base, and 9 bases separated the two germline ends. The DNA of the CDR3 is TGCAGCGTGGGGGCGGCCCAAGAGACCCAGTACTTC. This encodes CSVGAAQETQYF.

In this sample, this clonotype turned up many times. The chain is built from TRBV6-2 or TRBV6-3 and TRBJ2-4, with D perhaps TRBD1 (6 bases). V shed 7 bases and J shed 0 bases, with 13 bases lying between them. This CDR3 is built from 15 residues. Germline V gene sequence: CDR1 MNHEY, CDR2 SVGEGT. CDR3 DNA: TGTGCCAGCACACGGACAGACCAAGCCAAAAACATTCAGTACTTC. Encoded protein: CASTRTDQAKNIQYF.

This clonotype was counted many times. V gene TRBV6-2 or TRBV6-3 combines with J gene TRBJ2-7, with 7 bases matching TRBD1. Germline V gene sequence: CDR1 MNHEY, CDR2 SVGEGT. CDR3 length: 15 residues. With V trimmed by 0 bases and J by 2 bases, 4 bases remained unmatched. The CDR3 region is CASSYSGQATYEQYF. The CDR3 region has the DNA TGTGCCAGCAGTTACTCCGGACAGGCCACCTACGAGCAGTACTTC.

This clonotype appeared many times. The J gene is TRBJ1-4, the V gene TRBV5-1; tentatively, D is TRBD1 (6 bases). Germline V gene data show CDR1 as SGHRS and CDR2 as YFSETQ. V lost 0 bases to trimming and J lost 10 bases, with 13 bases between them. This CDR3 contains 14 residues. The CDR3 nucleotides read TGCGCCAGCAGCTTGGAACAGGGAAGGGGAAAACTGTTTTTT. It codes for CASSLEQGRGKLFF. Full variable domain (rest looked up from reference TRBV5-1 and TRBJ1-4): KAGVTQTPRYLIKTRGQQVTLSCSPISGHRSVSWYQQTPGQGLQFLFEYFSETQRNKGNFPGRFSGRQFSNSRSEMNVSTLELGDSALYLCASSLEQGRGKLFFGSGTQLSVL.

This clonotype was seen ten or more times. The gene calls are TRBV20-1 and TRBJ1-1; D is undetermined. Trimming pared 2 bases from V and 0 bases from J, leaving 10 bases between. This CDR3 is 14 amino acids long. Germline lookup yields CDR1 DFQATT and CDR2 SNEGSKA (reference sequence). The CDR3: CSARPRTLNTEAFF. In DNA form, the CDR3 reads TGCAGTGCTAGACCCAGGACCTTGAACACTGAAGCTTTCTTT.

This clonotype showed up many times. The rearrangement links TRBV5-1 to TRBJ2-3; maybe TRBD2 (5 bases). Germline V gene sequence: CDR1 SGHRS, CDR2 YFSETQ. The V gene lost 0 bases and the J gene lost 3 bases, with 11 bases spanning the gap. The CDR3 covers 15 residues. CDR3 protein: CASSLVAFVTDTQYF. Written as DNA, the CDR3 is TGCGCCAGCAGCTTGGTAGCGTTCGTGACAGATACGCAGTATTTT.

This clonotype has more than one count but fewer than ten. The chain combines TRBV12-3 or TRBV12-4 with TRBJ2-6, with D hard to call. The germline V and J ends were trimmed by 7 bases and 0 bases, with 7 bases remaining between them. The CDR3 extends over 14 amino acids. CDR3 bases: TGTGCCAGCAAGGATCACTCTGGGGCCAACGTCCTGACTTTC. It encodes CASKDHSGANVLTF.

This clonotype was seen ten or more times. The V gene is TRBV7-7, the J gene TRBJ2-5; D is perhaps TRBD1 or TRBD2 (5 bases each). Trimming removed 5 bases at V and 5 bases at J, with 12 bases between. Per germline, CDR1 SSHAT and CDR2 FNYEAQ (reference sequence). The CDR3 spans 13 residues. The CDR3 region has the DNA TGTGCCAGCAGCACTCAGGGCGGGGAGACCCAGTACTTC. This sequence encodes CASSTQGGETQYF.

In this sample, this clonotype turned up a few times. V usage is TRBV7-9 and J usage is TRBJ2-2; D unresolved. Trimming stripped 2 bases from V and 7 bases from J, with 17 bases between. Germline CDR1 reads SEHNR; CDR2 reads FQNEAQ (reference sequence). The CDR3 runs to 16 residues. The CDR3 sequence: CASSLSTQILLGELFF. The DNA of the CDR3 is TGTGCCAGCAGCTTATCGACACAGATTCTCCTCGGGGAGCTGTTTTTT.

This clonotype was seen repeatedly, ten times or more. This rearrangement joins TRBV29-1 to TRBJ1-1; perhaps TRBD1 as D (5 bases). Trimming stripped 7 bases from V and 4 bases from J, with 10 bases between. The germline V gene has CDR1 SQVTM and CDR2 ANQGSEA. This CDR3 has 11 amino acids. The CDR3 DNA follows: TGCAGCGCGGGCGGGGGCACTGAAGCTTTCTTT. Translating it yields CSAGGGTEAFF.

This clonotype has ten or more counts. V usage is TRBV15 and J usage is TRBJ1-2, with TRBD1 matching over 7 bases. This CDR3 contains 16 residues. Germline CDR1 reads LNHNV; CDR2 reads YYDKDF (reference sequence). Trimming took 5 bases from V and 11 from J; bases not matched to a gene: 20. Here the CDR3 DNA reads TGTGCCACCAGCTCAGGGGGATCAGTGGGTACCTTCGGATACACCTTC. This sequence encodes CATSSGGSVGTFGYTF.